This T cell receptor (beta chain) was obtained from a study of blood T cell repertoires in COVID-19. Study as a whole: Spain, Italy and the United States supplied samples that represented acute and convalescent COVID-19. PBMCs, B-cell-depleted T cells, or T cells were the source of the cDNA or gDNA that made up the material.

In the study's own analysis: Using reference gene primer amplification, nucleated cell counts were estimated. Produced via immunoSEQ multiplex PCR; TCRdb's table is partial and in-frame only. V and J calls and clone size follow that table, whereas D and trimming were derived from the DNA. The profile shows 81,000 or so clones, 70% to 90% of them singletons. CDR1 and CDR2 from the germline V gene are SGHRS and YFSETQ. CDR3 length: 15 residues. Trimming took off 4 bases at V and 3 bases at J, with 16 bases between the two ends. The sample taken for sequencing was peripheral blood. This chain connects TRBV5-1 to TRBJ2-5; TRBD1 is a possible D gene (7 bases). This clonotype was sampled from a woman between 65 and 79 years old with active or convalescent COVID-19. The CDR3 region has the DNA TGCGCCAGCAGCCCGTCGGGACAGCGGGAAGAGACCCAGTACTTC. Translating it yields CASSPSGQREETQYF.